The source of this TCR beta chain is a study of Tregs in tolerant kidney transplant recipients. Details on this clone: The target antigen is unknown.

Data came from immunoSEQ multiplex PCR; TCRdb stores just in-frame clones and leaves some out. The table has approximately 67,000 clones, roughly 92% seen once. Study findings and constraints: Some patients' samples used different primers over time, so nucleotide sequences weren't comparable. Antigen-driven expansion was suggested because donor-specific Tregs expanded more than all Tregs in tolerant patients. Validation in larger populations is needed because few patients were studied.

This specimen consisted of CD8+ T cells from blood, obtained before the transplant. This clonotype was sampled from a human donor who received a combined kidney and bone marrow transplant.

The CDR3 spells CASSQSSRTDTQYF. The CDR3 DNA follows: TGCGCCAGCAGCCAAAGCTCCCGCACAGATACGCAGTATTTT. The V call is TRBV4-1, the J call TRBJ2-3; D unresolved. The CDR3 runs to 14 residues. V shed 2 bases and J shed 1 base, with 7 bases lying between them. The germline gives CDR1 MGHRA, CDR2 YSYEKL.